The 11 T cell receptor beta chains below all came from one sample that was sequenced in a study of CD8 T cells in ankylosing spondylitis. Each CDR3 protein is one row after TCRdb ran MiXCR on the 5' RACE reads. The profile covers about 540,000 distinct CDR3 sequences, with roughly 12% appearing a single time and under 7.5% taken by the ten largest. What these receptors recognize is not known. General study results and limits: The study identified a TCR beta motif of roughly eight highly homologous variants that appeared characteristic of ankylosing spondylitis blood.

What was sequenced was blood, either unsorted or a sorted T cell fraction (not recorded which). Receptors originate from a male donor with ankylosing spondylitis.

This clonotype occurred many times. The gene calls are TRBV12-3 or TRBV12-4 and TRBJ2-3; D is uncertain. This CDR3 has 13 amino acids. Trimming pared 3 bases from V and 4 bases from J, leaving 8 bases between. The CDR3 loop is CASSFGHSDTQYF. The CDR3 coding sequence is TGTGCCAGCAGTTTCGGGCACTCAGATACGCAGTATTTT.

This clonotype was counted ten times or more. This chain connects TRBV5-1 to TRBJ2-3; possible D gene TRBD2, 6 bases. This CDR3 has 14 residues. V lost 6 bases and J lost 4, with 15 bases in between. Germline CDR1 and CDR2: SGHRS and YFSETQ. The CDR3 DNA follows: TGCGCCAGCACCCGCGGGACCCCACCAGATACGCAGTATTTT. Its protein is CASTRGTPPDTQYF.

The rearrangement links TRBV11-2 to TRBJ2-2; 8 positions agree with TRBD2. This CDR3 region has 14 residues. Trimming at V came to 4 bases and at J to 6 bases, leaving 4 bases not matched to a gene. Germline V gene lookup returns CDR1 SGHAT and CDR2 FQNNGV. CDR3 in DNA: TGTGCCAGCAGCTGGGACGGGAGGGCCGGGGAGCTGTTTTTT. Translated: CASSWDGRAGELFF.

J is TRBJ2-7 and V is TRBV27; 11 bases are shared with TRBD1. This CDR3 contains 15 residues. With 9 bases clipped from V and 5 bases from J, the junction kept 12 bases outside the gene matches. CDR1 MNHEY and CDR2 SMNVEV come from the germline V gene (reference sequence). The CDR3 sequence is CASRTGGPWMDEQYF. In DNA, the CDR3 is TGTGCCAGTAGGACAGGGGGCCCCTGGATGGACGAGCAGTACTTC.

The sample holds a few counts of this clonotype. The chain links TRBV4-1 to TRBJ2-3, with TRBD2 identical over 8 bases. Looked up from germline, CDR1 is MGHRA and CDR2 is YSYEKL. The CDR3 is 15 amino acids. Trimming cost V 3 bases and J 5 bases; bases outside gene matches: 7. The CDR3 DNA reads TGCGCCAGCAGCCACGAGCGGGAGTTCGAAGATACGCAGTATTTT. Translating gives CASSHEREFEDTQYF.

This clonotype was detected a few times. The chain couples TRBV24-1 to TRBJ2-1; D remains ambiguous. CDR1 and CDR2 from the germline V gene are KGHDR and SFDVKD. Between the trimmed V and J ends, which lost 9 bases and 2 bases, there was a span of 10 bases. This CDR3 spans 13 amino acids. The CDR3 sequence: CATASPAYNEQFF. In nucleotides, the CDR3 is TGTGCCACCGCTTCCCCGGCCTACAATGAGCAGTTCTTC.

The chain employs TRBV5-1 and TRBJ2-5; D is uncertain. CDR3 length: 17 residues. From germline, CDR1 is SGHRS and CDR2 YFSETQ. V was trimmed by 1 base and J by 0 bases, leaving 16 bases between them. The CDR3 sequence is CASSLFAARLYQETQYF. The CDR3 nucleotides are TGCGCCAGCAGCTTGTTCGCGGCCAGATTATACCAAGAGACCCAGTACTTC. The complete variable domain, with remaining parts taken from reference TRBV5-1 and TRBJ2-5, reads KAGVTQTPRYLIKTRGQQVTLSCSPISGHRSVSWYQQTPGQGLQFLFEYFSETQRNKGNFPGRFSGRQFSNSRSEMNVSTLELGDSALYLCASSLFAARLYQETQYFGPGTRLLVL.

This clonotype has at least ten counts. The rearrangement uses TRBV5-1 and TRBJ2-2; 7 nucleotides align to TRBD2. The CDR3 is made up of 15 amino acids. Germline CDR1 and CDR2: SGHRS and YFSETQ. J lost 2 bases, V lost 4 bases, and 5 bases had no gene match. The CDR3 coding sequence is TGCGCCAGCAGCCAGGGACTACCTAACACCGGGGAGCTGTTTTTT. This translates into CASSQGLPNTGELFF.

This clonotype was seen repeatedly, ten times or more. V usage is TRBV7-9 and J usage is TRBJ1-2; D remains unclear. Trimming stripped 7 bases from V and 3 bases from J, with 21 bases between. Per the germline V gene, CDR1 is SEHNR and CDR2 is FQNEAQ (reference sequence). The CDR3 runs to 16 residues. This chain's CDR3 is CASTIVFGARHYGYTF. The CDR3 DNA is TGTGCCAGCACCATAGTGTTCGGAGCCCGACACTATGGCTACACCTTC.

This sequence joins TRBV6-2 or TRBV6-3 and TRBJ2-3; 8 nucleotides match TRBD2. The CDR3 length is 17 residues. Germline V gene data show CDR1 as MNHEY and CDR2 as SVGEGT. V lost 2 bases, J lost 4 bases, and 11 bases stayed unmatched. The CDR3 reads CASSYPRGSGVSDTQYF. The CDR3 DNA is TGTGCCAGCAGTTACCCTCGAGGTAGCGGGGTGTCAGATACGCAGTATTTT.

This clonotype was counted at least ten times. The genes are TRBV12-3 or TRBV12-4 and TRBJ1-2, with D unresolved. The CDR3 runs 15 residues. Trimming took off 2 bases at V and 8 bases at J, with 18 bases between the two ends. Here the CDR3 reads CASSLTTTFNPGYTF. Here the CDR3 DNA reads TGTGCCAGCAGTTTAACGACAACCTTTAACCCCGGCTACACCTTC.